This passage covers 8 T cell receptor beta chains from one sample sequenced in a study of blood T cell repertoires in COVID-19. This table comes from immunoSEQ multiplex PCR, and its TCRdb copy is limited to in-frame clones, with some not included. The sample has 270,000 or so clones; roughly 84% are singletons. Material: peripheral blood. These TCRs come from a human donor in a cohort sampled during active COVID-19.

The chain carries TRBV6-5 and TRBJ2-5, with D possibly TRBD2 on 5 matching bases. Trimming left V 6 bases short and J 5 bases short, with 10 bases between. This CDR3 contains 12 residues. Germline CDR1 reads MNHEY; CDR2 reads SVGAGI. The CDR3 nucleotides read TGTGCCAGCAGGTCTAGCCTGGAGACCCAGTACTTC. Translation: CASRSSLETQYF.

V usage is TRBV7-9 and J usage is TRBJ1-1; the D gene is possibly TRBD1 (5 bases). The V and J ends lost 0 bases and 4 bases respectively, with 12 bases between them. The CDR3 sequence is 15 residues long. The germline V gene encodes CDR1 SEHNR and CDR2 FQNEAQ (reference sequence). CDR3 region: CASSLALGGSTEAFF. Written as DNA, the CDR3 is TGTGCCAGCAGCTTAGCGCTCGGGGGAAGCACTGAAGCTTTCTTT.

This rearrangement joins TRBV9 to TRBJ1-2; tentative D call: TRBD1 (6 bases). The V gene's germline CDR1 is SGDLS and CDR2 YYNGEE. The CDR3 consists of 15 residues. V lost 4 bases and J lost 5, with 18 bases in between. DNA for the CDR3: TGTGCCAGCAGCCGGGAGGTGGACAGTCGTTATGGCTACACCTTC. This sequence encodes CASSREVDSRYGYTF.

The chain recombines TRBV2 with TRBJ2-7, with 9 bases that match TRBD2. This CDR3 is 15 amino acids long. J gave up 5 bases and V 6 bases, and 11 bases lay outside the gene matches. Germline CDR1 is SNHLY and CDR2 is FYNNEI. The CDR3 is CASSPEAGGPHEQYF. The CDR3 DNA reads as TGTGCCAGCAGCCCCGAGGCGGGAGGGCCCCACGAGCAGTACTTC.

Here the CDR3 reads CSASFGDSPLHF. The CDR3 nucleotides are TGCAGTGCTAGTTTCGGTGATTCACCCCTCCACTTT. The rearrangement links TRBV20-1 to TRBJ1-6; no firm D call. CDR3 length: 12 amino acids. From germline, CDR1 is DFQATT and CDR2 SNEGSKA (reference sequence). Trimming shortened V by 3 bases and J by 8 bases, and 8 bases separated the two germline ends.

The chain uses TRBV5-1 and TRBJ1-1; 7 bases align to TRBD1. The length of the CDR3 is 13 residues. V trimming: 4 bases; J trimming: 7 bases; junction bases outside the gene matches: 7. Germline CDR1 and CDR2: SGHRS and YFSETQ. In nucleotides, the CDR3 is TGCGCCAGCAGCCTCACCGGACAGGTTGAAGCTTTCTTT. Translating it yields CASSLTGQVEAFF.

This clone was observed a handful of times. This chain connects TRBV27 to TRBJ2-5; TRBD2 might be the D (5 bases). From germline, CDR1 is MNHEY and CDR2 SMNVEV (reference sequence). Between the trimmed V and J ends, which lost 4 bases and 5 bases, there was a span of 14 bases. The CDR3 spans 14 residues. The DNA of the CDR3 is TGTGCCAGCAGTTCCAGAGGGCATACTGAGACCCAGTACTTC. Residues: CASSSRGHTETQYF.

The chain employs TRBV5-4 and TRBJ1-1, with 8 bases identical to TRBD1. The trim removed 0 bases at V and 0 bases at J, leaving 4 bases unmatched. This CDR3 has 16 amino acids. CDR1 is SGHNT, CDR2 YYREEE, per germline (reference sequence). The CDR3 DNA reads TGTGCCAGCAGCTTGGGGCAGGGGGCGTTGAACACTGAAGCTTTCTTT. Residues: CASSLGQGALNTEAFF.